This T cell receptor (beta chain) was recorded in a study of T cell changes during pregnancy in multiple sclerosis. Method: immunoSEQ multiplex PCR; TCRdb's copy keeps in-frame clones and lacks some. This sample has some 97,000 clones; approximately 94% occur once, and the top ten carry under 1.5%. This TCR was sampled from a female donor with multiple sclerosis, enrolled in a pregnancy study. Here the sequenced sample was peripheral blood, taken in the second trimester of pregnancy.

The CDR3 sequence: CATSGLAETGELFF. The CDR3 DNA reads as TGTGCCACCTCGGGACTAGCAGAGACCGGGGAGCTGTTTTTT. The chain recombines TRBV15 with TRBJ2-2; 9 bases align to TRBD2. The CDR3 runs to 14 residues. V lost 8 bases to trimming and J lost 5 bases; unmatched junction nucleotides: 6. CDR1 and CDR2 from the germline V gene are LNHNV and YYDKDF (reference sequence).